Included here is one T cell receptor beta chain sequence, with context. There are a few counts of this clone. No much larger clone is present one base from it, and per-base qualities are unavailable. For TCR profiling, total RNA from no fewer than 9,000 sorted tetramer+ CD8 T cells was reverse transcribed into cDNA. PCR with primers that anneal to V and J regions amplified CDR3 regions and added unique molecular identifiers to track templates. TCRalpha and TCRbeta chains were profiled using the immunoSEQ platform, including its sequencing and error-correction standards. The published analysis was carried out like this. Clonal copy numbers were corrected for sequencing and PCR errors, and CDR3s were defined according to IMGT conventions. Analysis was restricted to productive rearrangements and was performed with immunoSEQ Analyzer versions 2.0 and 3.0, and gene-pairing frequencies were further processed in Microsoft Excel. Circos plots were used to visualize V-J pairings, and MEME plus a custom motifSearch program were used to find CDR3 motifs. The probability of generation of TCR sequences was calculated using the OLGA algorithm. Clonotypes seen at both visits were designated persistent, clonotypes seen only acutely were designated nonpersistent, and clonotypes seen only at convalescence were designated de novo. A public TCR was defined as an amino acid clonotype used by more than one donor. In its TCRdb copy, this immuneACCESS table keeps in-frame sequences only and misses some clones. Where compared with another copy, unresolved V genes explain less than half of these, and the others have no known cause. The D gene and trimming were derived from the DNA, and the V and J assignments and clone size from that table. A total of thousands of clones appear in this sample, 29% of them only once. The ten largest make up around 69% of the sample.

What the time point label conveys for this sample: acute infectious mononucleosis, at clinical presentation within 2 weeks of symptom onset (visit 1). Over primary infection, the study followed CD8 T cell responses to two immunodominant EBV epitopes: BRLF1 109 (YVL-BR) and BMLF1 280 (GLC-BM). A positive serum heterophile antibody test and EBV viral capsid antigen-specific IgM indicated primary EBV infection. As a first step, magnetic positive selection (MACS) was used to enrich total CD8 T cells from the PBMCs. A FACSAria III was used to sort live CD3+ CD8+ tetramer+ cells to a purity above 90%. A PE-conjugated tetramer loaded with the BRLF1 109-117 peptide was used for cell sorting. After tetramer sorting, TCR repertoires of EBV epitope-specific CD8 T cells were deep-sequenced directly ex vivo at acute infection and at convalescence. A few people aged roughly 18 to 29 with clinical acute infectious mononucleosis and laboratory evidence of primary EBV infection were used as donors. Heparinized peripheral blood was drawn at clinical presentation with mononucleosis symptoms and again about 6 months later. PBMCs were isolated by Ficoll-Paque density gradient centrifugation.

The sample belongs to a study of blood T cell repertoires in acute mononucleosis (dated by TCRdb to 2019 to 2021). Broadly, across the study: Acute-phase samples were taken within 2 weeks of symptom onset, representing the primary response. In the acute phase, YVL-BR-specific cells accounted for a mean of roughly 2% of blood CD8 T cells, and GLC-BM-specific cells for a mean of about 1.1%. Mean blood EBV load was about 3.9 log10 genome copies per million B cells during acute infection and under 3 at convalescence. General findings and caveats noted by the study authors: The cohort comprised only a few donors, so group averages rested on very few individuals. Low acute-to-convalescent clonotype overlap might partly reflect sampling error, because only a fraction of each donor's blood was analyzed. For BRLF1 (YVL-BR), a dominant role in TCR repertoire selection was played by TCRalpha CDR3 motifs, whereas only a minimal role was played by TCRbeta. Only 8.5% to 9.5% of unique acute clonotypes persisted into convalescence, yet these made up most of the response; new diverse de novo clonotypes seemingly replaced the rest.

CDR1 PRHDT and CDR2 FYEKMQ are derived from the germline V gene (reference sequence). From the cysteine up to the phenylalanine, the CDR3 has a length of 15 residues. The CDR3 DNA has 45 bases and is translated from base 1. V was cut back by 6 bases and J by 5 bases, leaving a gap of 20 bases between them. The sequenced sample was EBV YVL epitope tetramer+ CD8+ T cells sorted from PBMCs, obtained during acute infectious mononucleosis. This sample's cell subset or site label indicates: CD8 T cells binding a tetramer with EBV BRLF1 109-117 peptide (YVL-BR). In this chain, TRBV13 is recombined with TRBJ2-7; the D gene is perhaps TRBD2, on 6 matching bases. The TCR comes from a man aged 18 to 35 with infectious mononucleosis caused by EBV. The CDR3 corresponds to CASSFSAGTFNEQYF. Read as DNA, the sequence is TGTGCCAGCAGTTTTTCGGCAGGGACTTTCAACGAGCAGTACTTC. Outside the CDR3, residues come from the reference TRBV13 and TRBJ2-7 proteins, so the full variable domain is: AAGVIQSPRHLIKEKRETATLKCYPIPRHDTVYWYQQGPGQDPQFLISFYEKMQSDKGSIPDRFSAQQFSDYHSELNMSSLELGDSALYFCASSFSAGTFNEQYFGPGTRLTVT.